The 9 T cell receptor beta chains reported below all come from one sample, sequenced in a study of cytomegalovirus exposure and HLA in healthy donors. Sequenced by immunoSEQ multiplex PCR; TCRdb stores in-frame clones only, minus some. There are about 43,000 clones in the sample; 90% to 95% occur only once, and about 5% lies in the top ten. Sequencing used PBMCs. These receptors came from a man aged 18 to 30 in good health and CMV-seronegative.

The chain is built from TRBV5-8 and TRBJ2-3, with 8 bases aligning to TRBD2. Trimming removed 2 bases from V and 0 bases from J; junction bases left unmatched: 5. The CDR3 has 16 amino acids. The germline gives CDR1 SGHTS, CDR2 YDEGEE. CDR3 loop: CASSLRRGASTDTQYF. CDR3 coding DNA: TGTGCCAGCAGCTTAAGGCGGGGGGCTAGCACAGATACGCAGTATTTT.

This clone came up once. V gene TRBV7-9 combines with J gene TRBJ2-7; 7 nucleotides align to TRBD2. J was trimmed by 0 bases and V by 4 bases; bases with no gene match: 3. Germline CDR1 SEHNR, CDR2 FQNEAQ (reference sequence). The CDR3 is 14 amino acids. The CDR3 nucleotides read TGTGCCAGCAGCTGGGGCGGGAGCTCCTACGAGCAGTACTTC. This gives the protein CASSWGGSSYEQYF.

As DNA, the CDR3 is TGTGCCAGCAGCCAATCCTCAATCCGGGGCAATCAGCCCCAGCATTTT. Encoded protein: CASSQSSIRGNQPQHF. The chain combines TRBV16 with TRBJ1-5; D uncertain. Germline V CDR1 and CDR2: KGHSY, FQNENV. V was cut by 0 bases and J by 2 bases, with 11 bases left in between. CDR3 length: 16 residues.

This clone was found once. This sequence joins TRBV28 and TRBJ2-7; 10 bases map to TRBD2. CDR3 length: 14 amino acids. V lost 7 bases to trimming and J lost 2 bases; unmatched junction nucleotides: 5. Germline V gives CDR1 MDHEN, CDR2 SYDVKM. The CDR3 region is CASNGAGGPYEQYF. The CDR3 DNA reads TGTGCCAGCAACGGAGCGGGAGGGCCCTACGAGCAGTACTTC.

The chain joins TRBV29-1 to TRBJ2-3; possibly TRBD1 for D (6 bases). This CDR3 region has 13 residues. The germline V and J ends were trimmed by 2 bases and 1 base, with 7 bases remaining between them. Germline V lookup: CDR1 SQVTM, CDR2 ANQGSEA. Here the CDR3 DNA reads TGCAGCGTTGAAAGGACAGGCACAGATACGCAGTATTTT. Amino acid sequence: CSVERTGTDTQYF.

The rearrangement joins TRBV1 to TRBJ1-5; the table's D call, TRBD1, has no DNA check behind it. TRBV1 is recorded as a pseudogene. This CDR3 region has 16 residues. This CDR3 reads CTSSQDETGDSQPQHF. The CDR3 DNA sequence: TGCACCAGCAGCCAAGATGAGACAGGGGATAGTCAGCCCCAGCATTTT.

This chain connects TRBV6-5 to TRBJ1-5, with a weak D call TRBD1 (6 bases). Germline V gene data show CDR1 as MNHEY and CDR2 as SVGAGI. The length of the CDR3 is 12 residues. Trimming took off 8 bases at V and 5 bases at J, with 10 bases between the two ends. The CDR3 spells CASEQGYQPQHF. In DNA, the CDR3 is TGTGCCAGCGAACAGGGATATCAGCCCCAGCATTTT.

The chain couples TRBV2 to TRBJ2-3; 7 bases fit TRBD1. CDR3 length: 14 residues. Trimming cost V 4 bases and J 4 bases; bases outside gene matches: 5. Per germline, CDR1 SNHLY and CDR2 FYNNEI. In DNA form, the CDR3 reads TGTGCCAGCAGTGCGGCGACAGGGTCAGATACGCAGTATTTT. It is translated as CASSAATGSDTQYF. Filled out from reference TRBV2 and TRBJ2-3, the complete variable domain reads EPEVTQTPSHQVTQMGQEVILRCVPISNHLYFYWYRQILGQKVEFLVSFYNNEISEKSEIFDDQFSVERPDGSNFTLKIRSTKLEDSAMYFCASSAATGSDTQYFGPGTRLTVL.

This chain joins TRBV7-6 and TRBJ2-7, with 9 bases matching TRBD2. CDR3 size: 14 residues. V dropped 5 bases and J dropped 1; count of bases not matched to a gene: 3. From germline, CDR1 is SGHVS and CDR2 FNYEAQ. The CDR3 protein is CASSPSGRSYEQYF. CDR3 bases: TGTGCCAGCAGCCCCAGCGGGAGGTCCTACGAGCAGTACTTC.